The clone carrying this T cell receptor beta chain was seen ten or more times. Its specificity is unknown. Unique molecular identifiers were added to individual cDNA molecules. In TCRdb, the 5' RACE reads were re-called with MiXCR into one record per CDR3 protein. The sample consists of roughly 81,000 distinct CDR3 sequences, about an eighth of them appearing once. The data were obtained in a study of early T cells in non-severe SARS-CoV-2 infection. Study as a whole: With bulk RNA from unsorted whole blood as input, sequencing yielded unpaired chains. The study's findings and limits: VDJdb-based matching was biased toward anti-spike CD8 responses and missed private and CD4 specificities.

Sequencing input: whole blood. The receptor comes from an adult who was a healthcare worker with PCR-confirmed SARS-CoV-2 infection or an uninfected control (not recorded which).

CDR3 sequence (DNA): TGCAGTGCAAAGAGGTCGGCAACAGAGTGGACTGAAGCTTTCTTT. Translated: CSAKRSATEWTEAFF. The rearrangement joins TRBV20-1 to TRBJ1-1; D is unclear. This CDR3 region has 15 residues. Trimming cost V 6 bases and J 5 bases, with 22 bases left between them. CDR1 and CDR2 (germline): DFQATT, SNEGSKA (reference sequence).